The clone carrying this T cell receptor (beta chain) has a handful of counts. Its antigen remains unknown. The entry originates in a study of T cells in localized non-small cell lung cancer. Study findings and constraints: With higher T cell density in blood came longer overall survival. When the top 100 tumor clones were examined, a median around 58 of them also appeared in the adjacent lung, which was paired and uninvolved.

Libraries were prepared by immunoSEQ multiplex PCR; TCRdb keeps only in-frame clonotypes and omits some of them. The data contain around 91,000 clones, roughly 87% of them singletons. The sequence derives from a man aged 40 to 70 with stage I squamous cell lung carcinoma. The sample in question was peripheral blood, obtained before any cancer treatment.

CDR3 protein: CASRPRLQGSSYNEQFF. The CDR3 nucleotides read TGTGCCAGCAGACCCCGACTACAGGGGAGCTCCTACAATGAGCAGTTCTTC. This rearrangement joins TRBV7-9 to TRBJ2-1; 7 nucleotides match TRBD1. Germline V gene sequence: CDR1 SEHNR, CDR2 FQNEAQ (reference sequence). V was clipped by 6 bases and J by 0 bases; unmatched bases: 11. The CDR3 extends over 17 amino acids.